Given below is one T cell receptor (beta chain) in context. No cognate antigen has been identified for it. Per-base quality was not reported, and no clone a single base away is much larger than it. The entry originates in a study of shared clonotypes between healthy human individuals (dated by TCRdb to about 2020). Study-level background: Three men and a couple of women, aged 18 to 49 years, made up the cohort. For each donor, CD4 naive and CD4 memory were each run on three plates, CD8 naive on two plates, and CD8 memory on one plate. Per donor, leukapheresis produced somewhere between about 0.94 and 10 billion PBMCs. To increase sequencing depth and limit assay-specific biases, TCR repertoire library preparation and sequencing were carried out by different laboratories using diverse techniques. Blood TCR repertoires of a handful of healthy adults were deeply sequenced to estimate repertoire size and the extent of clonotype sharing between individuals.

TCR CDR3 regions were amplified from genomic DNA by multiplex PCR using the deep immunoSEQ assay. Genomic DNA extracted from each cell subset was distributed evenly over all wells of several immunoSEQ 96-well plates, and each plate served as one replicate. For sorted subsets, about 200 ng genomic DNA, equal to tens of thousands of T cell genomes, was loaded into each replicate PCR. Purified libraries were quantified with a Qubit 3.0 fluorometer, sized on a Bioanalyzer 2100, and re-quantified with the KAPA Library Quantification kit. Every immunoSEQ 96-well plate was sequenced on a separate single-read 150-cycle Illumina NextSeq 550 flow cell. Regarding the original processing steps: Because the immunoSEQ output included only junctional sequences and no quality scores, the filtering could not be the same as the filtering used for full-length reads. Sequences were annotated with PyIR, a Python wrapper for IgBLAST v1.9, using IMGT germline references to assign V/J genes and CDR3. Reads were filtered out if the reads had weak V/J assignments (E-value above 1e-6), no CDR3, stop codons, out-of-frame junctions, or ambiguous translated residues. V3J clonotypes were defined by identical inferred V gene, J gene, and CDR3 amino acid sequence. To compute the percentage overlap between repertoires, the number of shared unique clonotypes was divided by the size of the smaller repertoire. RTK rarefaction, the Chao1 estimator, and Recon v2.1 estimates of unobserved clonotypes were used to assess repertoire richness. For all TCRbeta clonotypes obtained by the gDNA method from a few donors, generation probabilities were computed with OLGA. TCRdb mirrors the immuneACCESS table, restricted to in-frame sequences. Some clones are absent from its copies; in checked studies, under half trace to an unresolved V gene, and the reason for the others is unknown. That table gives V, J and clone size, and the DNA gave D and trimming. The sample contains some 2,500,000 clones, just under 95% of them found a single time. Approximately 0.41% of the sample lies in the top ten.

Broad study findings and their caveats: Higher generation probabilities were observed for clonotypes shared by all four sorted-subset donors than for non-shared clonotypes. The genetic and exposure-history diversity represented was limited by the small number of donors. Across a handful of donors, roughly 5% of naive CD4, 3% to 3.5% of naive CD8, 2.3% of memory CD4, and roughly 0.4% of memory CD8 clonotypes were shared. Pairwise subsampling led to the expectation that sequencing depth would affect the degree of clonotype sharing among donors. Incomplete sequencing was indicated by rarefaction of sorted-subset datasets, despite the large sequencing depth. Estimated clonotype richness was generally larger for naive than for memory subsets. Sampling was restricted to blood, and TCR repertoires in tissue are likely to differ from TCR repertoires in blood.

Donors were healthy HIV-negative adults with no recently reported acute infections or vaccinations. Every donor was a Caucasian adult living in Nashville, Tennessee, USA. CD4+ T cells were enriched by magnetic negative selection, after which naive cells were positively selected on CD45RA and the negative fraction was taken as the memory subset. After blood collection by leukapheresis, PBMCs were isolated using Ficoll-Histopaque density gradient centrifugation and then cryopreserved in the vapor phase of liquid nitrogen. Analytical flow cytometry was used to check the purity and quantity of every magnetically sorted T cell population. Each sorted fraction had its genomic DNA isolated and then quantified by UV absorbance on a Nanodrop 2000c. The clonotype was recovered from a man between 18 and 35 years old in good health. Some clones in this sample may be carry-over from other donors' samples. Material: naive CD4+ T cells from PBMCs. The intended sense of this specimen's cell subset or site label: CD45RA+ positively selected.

The sequenced DNA is TGTGCCAGCAGCTTGTCCCCGGATTCAGGTGGCTACACCTTC. The encoded protein is CASSLSPDSGGYTF. Rearrangement joined TRBV5-6 to TRBJ1-2; the D gene assignment is ambiguous. There are 14 amino acids in the CDR3, from cysteine to phenylalanine inclusive. Only the CDR3 portion is preserved as DNA: 42 bases, with reading frame beginning at the first base. The germline V gene specifies SGHDT as CDR1 and YYEEEE as CDR2. A distance of 14 bases separates the germline ends of V and J, which lose 1 base and 7 bases respectively.